This is a list of T cell receptor beta chains from one sample in a study of blood T cell repertoires in COVID-19. Only in-frame clones appear in the TCRdb table, and some are missing; sequencing was by immunoSEQ multiplex PCR. The sample consists of about 74,000 clones, 88% of them appearing once. The sample comprised peripheral blood. Source of these receptors: a woman of 80 years or more with acute or convalescent COVID-19. Each CDR3 is given with its conserved first and last residue. D genes are given only for firm matches. Size is omitted from some rows. Given values are once, few, many or a class for expanded clones.

clone_size: .
d_call: TRBD1
v_call: TRBV27
cdr3_length: 15
j_call: TRBJ1-6
cdr3_nt: TGTGCCAGCAGTTCCAGTAGCAGGGGGCATTCACCCCTCCACTTT
cdr3_aa: CASSSSSRGHSPLHF

clone_size: .
d_call: TRBD2
v_call: TRBV4-1
cdr3_length: 18
j_call: TRBJ2-1
cdr3_nt: TGCGCCAGCAGCCGCGGAGGAGTAGCGGGAGTGGGGGACAATGAGCAGTTCTTC
cdr3_aa: CASSRGGVAGVGDNEQFF

clone_size: .
d_call: TRBD1
v_call: TRBV6-5
cdr3_length: 16
j_call: TRBJ1-1
cdr3_nt: TGTGCCAGCAGTTCAACGCCAGGGGGCTCGAACACTGAAGCTTTCTTT
cdr3_aa: CASSSTPGGSNTEAFF

clone_size: .
d_call: TRBD1
v_call: TRBV19
cdr3_length: 15
j_call: TRBJ1-5
cdr3_nt: TGTGCCAGTAGAATACAGGGGGCTGAAAATCAGCCCCAGCATTTT
cdr3_aa: CASRIQGAENQPQHF

clone_size: medium-sized
d_call: .
v_call: TRBV6-2/TRBV6-3
cdr3_length: 16
j_call: TRBJ1-1
cdr3_nt: TGTGCCAGCAGTTACCCCACAGGGTACGGTAACACTGAAGCTTTCTTT
cdr3_aa: CASSYPTGYGNTEAFF

clone_size: .
d_call: TRBD1
v_call: TRBV28
cdr3_length: 16
j_call: TRBJ2-1
cdr3_nt: TGTGCCAGCAGCCCCCGACCAGGGGGCGTTGGTAATGAGCAGTTCTTC
cdr3_aa: CASSPRPGGVGNEQFF

clone_size: .
d_call: .
v_call: TRBV6-1
cdr3_length: 13
j_call: TRBJ2-3
cdr3_nt: TGTGCCAGCAGTGAAGCGGAGTCACTAACGCAGTATTTT
cdr3_aa: CASSEAESLTQYF

clone_size: .
d_call: .
v_call: TRBV7-2
cdr3_length: 16
j_call: TRBJ1-2
cdr3_nt: TGTGCCAGCACCCTCCGGGAACCGGCTAACGCTTATGGCTACACCTTC
cdr3_aa: CASTLREPANAYGYTF

clone_size: .
d_call: .
v_call: TRBV11-2
cdr3_length: 15
j_call: TRBJ1-5
cdr3_nt: TGTGCCAGCAGCTTAGAGGGGCTCAAGAGTCAGCCCCAGCATTTT
cdr3_aa: CASSLEGLKSQPQHF

clone_size: once
d_call: TRBD1
v_call: TRBV14
cdr3_length: 15
j_call: TRBJ1-1
cdr3_nt: TGTGCCAGCAGCCATACCAGGGGGCATAGCACTGAAGCTTTCTTT
cdr3_aa: CASSHTRGHSTEAFF

clone_size: .
d_call: .
v_call: TRBV6-6
cdr3_length: 16
j_call: TRBJ1-5
cdr3_nt: TGTGCCAGCTCTAGGGGGGGCAGGAGGAGCAATCAGCCCCAGCATTTT
cdr3_aa: CASSRGGRRSNQPQHF

clone_size: once
d_call: .
v_call: TRBV29-1
cdr3_length: 12
j_call: TRBJ2-7
cdr3_nt: TGCAGCGTTGAGCAGGGGCCAGACGAGCAGTACTTC
cdr3_aa: CSVEQGPDEQYF

clone_size: .
d_call: .
v_call: TRBV6-2/TRBV6-3
cdr3_length: 16
j_call: TRBJ1-5
cdr3_nt: TGTGCCAGCAGTTACTCGTGGACAGATAAAGATCAGCCCCAGCATTTT
cdr3_aa: CASSYSWTDKDQPQHF

clone_size: .
d_call: .
v_call: TRBV30
cdr3_length: 14
j_call: TRBJ2-7
cdr3_nt: TGTGCCTGGAGTGTAGGCAGGGGAATCTACGAGCAGTACTTC
cdr3_aa: CAWSVGRGIYEQYF

clone_size: .
d_call: TRBD2
v_call: TRBV2
cdr3_length: 14
j_call: TRBJ2-7
cdr3_nt: TGTGCCAGCAGTGATAAGCGGGAGATCGGGGAGCAGTACTTC
cdr3_aa: CASSDKREIGEQYF

clone_size: .
d_call: TRBD1
v_call: TRBV19
cdr3_length: 15
j_call: TRBJ1-5
cdr3_nt: TGTGCCAGTAGTATGACAGGGAAGAGCAATCAGCCCCAGCATTTT
cdr3_aa: CASSMTGKSNQPQHF

clone_size: .
d_call: TRBD2
v_call: TRBV30
cdr3_length: 13
j_call: TRBJ2-1
cdr3_nt: TGTGCCTGGCTAGCGGGAGGGCCAAATGAGCAGTTCTTC
cdr3_aa: CAWLAGGPNEQFF

clone_size: .
d_call: TRBD1
v_call: TRBV29-1
cdr3_length: 16
j_call: TRBJ1-1
cdr3_nt: TGCAGCGTTCACCCGGGACAGGGGGTCATGAACACTGAAGCTTTCTTT
cdr3_aa: CSVHPGQGVMNTEAFF

clone_size: .
d_call: .
v_call: TRBV30
cdr3_length: 14
j_call: TRBJ1-3
cdr3_nt: TGTGCCTGGACCCGTCCAGGGTCTGGAAACACCATATATTTT
cdr3_aa: CAWTRPGSGNTIYF

clone_size: .
d_call: TRBD2
v_call: TRBV5-1
cdr3_length: 17
j_call: TRBJ2-5
cdr3_nt: TGCGCCAGCAGCCCCGGGGGACTAGCGGGAGAGGGCGAGACCCAGTACTTC
cdr3_aa: CASSPGGLAGEGETQYF

clone_size: .
d_call: .
v_call: TRBV2
cdr3_length: 14
j_call: TRBJ1-4
cdr3_nt: TGTGCCAGCAGTGAACAGGGAAAGGCTGAAAAACTGTTTTTT
cdr3_aa: CASSEQGKAEKLFF

clone_size: .
d_call: TRBD1
v_call: TRBV7-3
cdr3_length: 16
j_call: TRBJ2-2
cdr3_nt: TGTGCCAGCAGCCTTAGGCCAGGGGGCAACACCGGGGAGCTGTTTTTT
cdr3_aa: CASSLRPGGNTGELFF

clone_size: .
d_call: .
v_call: TRBV18
cdr3_length: 13
j_call: TRBJ2-7
cdr3_nt: TGTGCCAGCTCACCACCAGGGGCGTACGAGCAGTACTTC
cdr3_aa: CASSPPGAYEQYF

clone_size: .
d_call: .
v_call: TRBV5-1
cdr3_length: 15
j_call: TRBJ2-3
cdr3_nt: TGCGCCAGCAGCTTGGCTACCCAGGGTGGCGATACGCAGTATTTT
cdr3_aa: CASSLATQGGDTQYF

clone_size: .
d_call: TRBD1
v_call: TRBV3-1/TRBV3-2
cdr3_length: 14
j_call: TRBJ2-2
cdr3_nt: TGTGCCAGCAGCCAGGGACAGTACACCGGGGAGCTGTTTTTT
cdr3_aa: CASSQGQYTGELFF

clone_size: .
d_call: .
v_call: TRBV11-2
cdr3_length: 15
j_call: TRBJ2-7
cdr3_nt: TGTGCCAGCAGCTTAGACGGCGGGGTCCCCTACGAGCAGTACTTC
cdr3_aa: CASSLDGGVPYEQYF

clone_size: .
d_call: .
v_call: TRBV28
cdr3_length: 19
j_call: TRBJ1-6
cdr3_nt: TGTGCCAGCAGTTTTAAGTCTGCGGTTGTAGGGGCCTATAATTCACCCCTCCACTTT
cdr3_aa: CASSFKSAVVGAYNSPLHF

clone_size: few
d_call: TRBD2
v_call: TRBV13
cdr3_length: 15
j_call: TRBJ2-7
cdr3_nt: TGTGCCAGCAGCTTCGGACTAGCCGGGGTCTACGAGCAGTACTTC
cdr3_aa: CASSFGLAGVYEQYF

clone_size: .
d_call: .
v_call: TRBV5-1
cdr3_length: 14
j_call: TRBJ1-2
cdr3_nt: TGCGCCAGCAGCTTGACAGAACCTAACTATGGCTACACCTTC
cdr3_aa: CASSLTEPNYGYTF

clone_size: .
d_call: TRBD2
v_call: TRBV2
cdr3_length: 15
j_call: TRBJ2-1
cdr3_nt: TGTGCCAGCAGGAGAAGTAGCGGGAGGGCCCGTGAGCAGTTCTTC
cdr3_aa: CASRRSSGRAREQFF

clone_size: .
d_call: TRBD2
v_call: TRBV11-2
cdr3_length: 18
j_call: TRBJ2-2
cdr3_nt: TGTGCCAGCAGCTTAGATGGGCTAGCGGGAGGGCCCGGCGGGGAGCTGTTTTTT
cdr3_aa: CASSLDGLAGGPGGELFF

clone_size: .
d_call: TRBD2
v_call: TRBV6-4
cdr3_length: 16
j_call: TRBJ2-1
cdr3_nt: TGTGCCAGCAGCGAATCTAGCGGGGGGAGTTACAATGAGCAGTTCTTC
cdr3_aa: CASSESSGGSYNEQFF

clone_size: .
d_call: TRBD2
v_call: TRBV5-4
cdr3_length: 16
j_call: TRBJ2-3
cdr3_nt: TGTGCCAGCAGCCAAAGGGTAGCGGGGGGCCCAGATACGCAGTATTTT
cdr3_aa: CASSQRVAGGPDTQYF

clone_size: .
d_call: .
v_call: TRBV9
cdr3_length: 14
j_call: TRBJ2-3
cdr3_nt: TGTGCCAGCAGCGTACAGGGTCACACAGATACGCAGTATTTT
cdr3_aa: CASSVQGHTDTQYF

clone_size: .
d_call: .
v_call: TRBV5-1
cdr3_length: 17
j_call: TRBJ2-4
cdr3_nt: TGCGCCAGCAGCTTGGTGCCGGGAAGCCTAGCCAAAAACATTCAGTACTTC
cdr3_aa: CASSLVPGSLAKNIQYF

clone_size: .
d_call: TRBD1
v_call: TRBV5-5
cdr3_length: 15
j_call: TRBJ2-2
cdr3_nt: TGTGCCAGCAGCTTGGAGGGGGCGCTAACCGGGGAGCTGTTTTTT
cdr3_aa: CASSLEGALTGELFF

clone_size: .
d_call: TRBD1
v_call: TRBV5-1
cdr3_length: 15
j_call: TRBJ2-3
cdr3_nt: TGCGCCAGCAGCTTGGACAGGGGAGACACAGATACGCAGTATTTT
cdr3_aa: CASSLDRGDTDTQYF

clone_size: .
d_call: .
v_call: TRBV3-1/TRBV3-2
cdr3_length: 12
j_call: TRBJ1-6
cdr3_nt: TGTGCCAGCAGCCATATTCAGTCACCCCTCCACTTT
cdr3_aa: CASSHIQSPLHF

clone_size: .
d_call: .
v_call: TRBV11-2
cdr3_length: 11
j_call: TRBJ1-1
cdr3_nt: TGTGCCAGCAGCTTCGTCACTGAAGCTTTCTTT
cdr3_aa: CASSFVTEAFF

clone_size: .
d_call: TRBD2
v_call: TRBV7-2
cdr3_length: 16
j_call: TRBJ2-1
cdr3_nt: TGTGCCAGCAGCTTACGACTAGCGGGAGGGGGGAATGAGCAGTTCTTC
cdr3_aa: CASSLRLAGGGNEQFF

clone_size: .
d_call: TRBD1
v_call: TRBV11-2
cdr3_length: 15
j_call: TRBJ1-1
cdr3_nt: TGTGCCAGCAGCAAACGACAGGGGGCGAACACTGAAGCTTTCTTT
cdr3_aa: CASSKRQGANTEAFF

clone_size: .
d_call: .
v_call: TRBV10-3
cdr3_length: 13
j_call: TRBJ2-1
cdr3_nt: TGTGCCACCACCGGGACTGCCTACAATGAGCAGTTCTTC
cdr3_aa: CATTGTAYNEQFF

clone_size: .
d_call: .
v_call: TRBV27
cdr3_length: 15
j_call: TRBJ1-2
cdr3_nt: TGTGCCAGCAGCCCCCGGGCAGGCCCGGGGTATGGCTACACCTTC
cdr3_aa: CASSPRAGPGYGYTF

clone_size: .
d_call: .
v_call: TRBV7-2
cdr3_length: 12
j_call: TRBJ2-1
cdr3_nt: TGTGCCAGCAGCTTAGTGCTGCGGGAGCAGTTCTTC
cdr3_aa: CASSLVLREQFF

clone_size: .
d_call: .
v_call: TRBV7-2
cdr3_length: 15
j_call: TRBJ2-5
cdr3_nt: TGTGCCAGCAGCTCAGCACTAGGGTCTCAAGAGACCCAGTACTTC
cdr3_aa: CASSSALGSQETQYF

clone_size: .
d_call: TRBD1
v_call: TRBV5-4
cdr3_length: 14
j_call: TRBJ1-4
cdr3_nt: TGTGCCAGCACCAAGACAGGGGTTGATGAAAAACTGTTTTTT
cdr3_aa: CASTKTGVDEKLFF

clone_size: .
d_call: .
v_call: TRBV12-5
cdr3_length: 11
j_call: TRBJ2-7
cdr3_nt: TGTGCTAGTGGTTTGGACATCGAGCAGTACTTC
cdr3_aa: CASGLDIEQYF

clone_size: .
d_call: .
v_call: TRBV7-2
cdr3_length: 16
j_call: TRBJ1-1
cdr3_nt: TGTGCCAGCAGCTTAGGCTTCGACAGGTCGAACACTGAAGCTTTCTTT
cdr3_aa: CASSLGFDRSNTEAFF